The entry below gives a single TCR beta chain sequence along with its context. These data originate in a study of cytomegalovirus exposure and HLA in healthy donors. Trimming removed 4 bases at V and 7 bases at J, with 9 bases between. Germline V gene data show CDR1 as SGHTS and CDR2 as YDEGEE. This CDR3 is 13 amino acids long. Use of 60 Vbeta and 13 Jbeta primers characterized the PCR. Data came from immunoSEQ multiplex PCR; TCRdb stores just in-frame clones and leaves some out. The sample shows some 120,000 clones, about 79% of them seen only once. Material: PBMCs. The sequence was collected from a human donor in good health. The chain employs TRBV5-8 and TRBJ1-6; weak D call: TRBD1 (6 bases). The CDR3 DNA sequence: TGTGCCAGCAGCCCGGACAGAAATTCACCCCTCCACTTT. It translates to CASSPDRNSPLHF.